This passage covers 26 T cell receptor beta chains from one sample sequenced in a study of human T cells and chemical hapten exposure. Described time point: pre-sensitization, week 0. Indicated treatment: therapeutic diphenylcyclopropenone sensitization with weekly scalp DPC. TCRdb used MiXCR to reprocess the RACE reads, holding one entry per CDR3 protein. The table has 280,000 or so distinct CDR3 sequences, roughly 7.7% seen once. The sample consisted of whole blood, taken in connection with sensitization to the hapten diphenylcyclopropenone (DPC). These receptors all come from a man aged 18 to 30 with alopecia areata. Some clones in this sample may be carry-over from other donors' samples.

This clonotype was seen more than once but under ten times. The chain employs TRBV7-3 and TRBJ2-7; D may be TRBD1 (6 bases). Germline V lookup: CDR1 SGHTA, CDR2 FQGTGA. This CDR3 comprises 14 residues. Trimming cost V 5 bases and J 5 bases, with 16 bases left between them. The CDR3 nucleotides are TGTGCCAGCAGCCCCGGGGAAGGGGGAAACGAGCAGTACTTC. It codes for CASSPGEGGNEQYF.

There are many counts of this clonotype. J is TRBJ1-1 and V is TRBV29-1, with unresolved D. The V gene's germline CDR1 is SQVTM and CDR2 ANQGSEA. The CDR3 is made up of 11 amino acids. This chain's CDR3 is CRATENTEAFF. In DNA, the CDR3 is TGCAGAGCTACTGAGAACACTGAAGCTTTCTTT.

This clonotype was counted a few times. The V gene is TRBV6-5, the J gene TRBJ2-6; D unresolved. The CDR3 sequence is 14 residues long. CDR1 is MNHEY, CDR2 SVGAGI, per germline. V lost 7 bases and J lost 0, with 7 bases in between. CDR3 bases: TGTGCCAGCAAAAAGTTCTCTGGGGCCAACGTCCTGACTTTC. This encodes CASKKFSGANVLTF.

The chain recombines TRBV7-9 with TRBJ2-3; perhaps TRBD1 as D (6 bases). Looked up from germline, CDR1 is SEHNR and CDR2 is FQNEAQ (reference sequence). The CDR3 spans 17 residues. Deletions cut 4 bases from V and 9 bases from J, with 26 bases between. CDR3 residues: CASSSPLMRQVQITQYF. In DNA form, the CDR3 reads TGTGCCAGCAGCTCCCCCCTAATGCGACAGGTACAGATAACGCAGTATTTT.

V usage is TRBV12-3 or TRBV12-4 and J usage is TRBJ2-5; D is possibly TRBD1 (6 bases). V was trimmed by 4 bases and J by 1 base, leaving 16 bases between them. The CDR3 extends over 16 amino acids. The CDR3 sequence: CASSSTRDKVQETQYF. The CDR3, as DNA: TGTGCCAGCAGTTCAACCCGGGACAAGGTCCAAGAGACCCAGTACTTC.

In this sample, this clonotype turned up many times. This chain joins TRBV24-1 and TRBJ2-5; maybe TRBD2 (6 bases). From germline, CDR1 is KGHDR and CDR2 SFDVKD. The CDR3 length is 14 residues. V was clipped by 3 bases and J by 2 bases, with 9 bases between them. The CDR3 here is CATSDPSEQETQYF. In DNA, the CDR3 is TGTGCCACCAGTGATCCTAGCGAACAAGAGACCCAGTACTTC.

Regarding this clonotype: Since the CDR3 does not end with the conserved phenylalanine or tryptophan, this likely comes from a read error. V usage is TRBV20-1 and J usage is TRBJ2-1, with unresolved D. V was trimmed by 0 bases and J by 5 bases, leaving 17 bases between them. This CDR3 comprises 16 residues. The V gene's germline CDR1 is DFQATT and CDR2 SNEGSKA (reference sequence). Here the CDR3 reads CSARDLLSNRNNEQFL. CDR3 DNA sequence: TGCAGTGCTAGAGATCTTCTCAGCAACAGAAACAATGAGCAGTTCTTA.

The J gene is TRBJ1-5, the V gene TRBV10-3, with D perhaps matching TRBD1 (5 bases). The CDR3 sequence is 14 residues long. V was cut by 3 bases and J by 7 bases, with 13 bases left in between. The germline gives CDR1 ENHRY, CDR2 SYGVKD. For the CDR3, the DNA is TGTGCCATCAGTGAAAGGGGCGCAGGCCAGCCCCAGCATTTT. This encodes CAISERGAGQPQHF.

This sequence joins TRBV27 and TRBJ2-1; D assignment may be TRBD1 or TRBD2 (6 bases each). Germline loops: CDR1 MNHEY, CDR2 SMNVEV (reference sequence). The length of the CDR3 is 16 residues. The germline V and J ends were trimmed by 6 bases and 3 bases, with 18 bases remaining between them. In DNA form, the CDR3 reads TGTGCCAGCAGACCGGGGGAGACAGGATTCTACAATGAGCAGTTCTTC. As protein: CASRPGETGFYNEQFF.

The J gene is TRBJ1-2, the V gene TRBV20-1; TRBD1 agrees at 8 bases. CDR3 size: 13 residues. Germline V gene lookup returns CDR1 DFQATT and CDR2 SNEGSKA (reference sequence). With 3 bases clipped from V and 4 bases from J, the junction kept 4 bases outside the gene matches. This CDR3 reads CSARRDRGYGYTF. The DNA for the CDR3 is TGCAGTGCTAGGCGAGACAGGGGCTATGGCTACACCTTC.

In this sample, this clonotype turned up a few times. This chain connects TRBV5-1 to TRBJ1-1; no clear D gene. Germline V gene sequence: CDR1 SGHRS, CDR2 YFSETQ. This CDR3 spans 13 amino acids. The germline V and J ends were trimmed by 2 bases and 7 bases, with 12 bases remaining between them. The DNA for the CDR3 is TGCGCCAGCAGCTTAGGAGGACTACTTGAAGCTTTCTTT. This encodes CASSLGGLLEAFF.

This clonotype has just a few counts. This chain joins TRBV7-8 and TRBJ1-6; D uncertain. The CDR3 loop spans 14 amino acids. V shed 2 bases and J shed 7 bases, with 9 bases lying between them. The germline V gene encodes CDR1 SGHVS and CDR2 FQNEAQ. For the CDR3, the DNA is TGTGCCAGCAGCTTATTACCTATAAATTCACCCCTCCACTTT. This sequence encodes CASSLLPINSPLHF.

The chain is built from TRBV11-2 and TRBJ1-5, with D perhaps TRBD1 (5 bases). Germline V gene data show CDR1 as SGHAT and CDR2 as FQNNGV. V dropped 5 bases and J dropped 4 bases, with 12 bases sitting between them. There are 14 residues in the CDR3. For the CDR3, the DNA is TGTGCCAGCAGCCCTGGGGGTAATAATCAGCCCCAGCATTTT. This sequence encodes CASSPGGNNQPQHF.

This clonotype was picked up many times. In DNA form, the CDR3 reads TGCGCCAGCAGCCAAGATAGTGATGGCGGGGCAGGGGCCCTCTCTGGGGCCAACGTCCTGACTTTC. Its protein is CASSQDSDGGAGALSGANVLTF. This chain joins TRBV4-3 and TRBJ2-6; D may match TRBD1 or TRBD2 (6 bases each). The V end lost 0 bases, the J end lost 0 bases, and 24 bases lay between the germline ends. The CDR3 has 22 residues. Germline CDR1 reads LGHNA; CDR2 reads YSLEER.

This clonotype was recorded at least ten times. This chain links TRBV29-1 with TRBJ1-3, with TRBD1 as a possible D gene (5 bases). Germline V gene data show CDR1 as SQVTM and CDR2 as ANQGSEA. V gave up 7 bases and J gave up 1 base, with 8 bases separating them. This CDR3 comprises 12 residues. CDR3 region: CSARESGNTIYF. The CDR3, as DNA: TGCAGCGCCAGGGAATCTGGAAACACCATATATTTT.

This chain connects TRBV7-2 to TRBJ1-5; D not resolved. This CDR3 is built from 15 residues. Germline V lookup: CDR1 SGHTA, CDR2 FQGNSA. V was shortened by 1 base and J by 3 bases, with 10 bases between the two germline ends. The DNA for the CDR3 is TGTGCCAGCAGCTTAGAATCAGATCACAATCAGCCCCAGCATTTT. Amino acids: CASSLESDHNQPQHF.

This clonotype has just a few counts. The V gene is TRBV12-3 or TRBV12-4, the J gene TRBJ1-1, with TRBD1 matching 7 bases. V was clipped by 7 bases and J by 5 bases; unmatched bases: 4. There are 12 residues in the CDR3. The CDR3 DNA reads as TGTGCCAGCAACCTACAGGGGACTGAAGCTTTCTTT. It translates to CASNLQGTEAFF.

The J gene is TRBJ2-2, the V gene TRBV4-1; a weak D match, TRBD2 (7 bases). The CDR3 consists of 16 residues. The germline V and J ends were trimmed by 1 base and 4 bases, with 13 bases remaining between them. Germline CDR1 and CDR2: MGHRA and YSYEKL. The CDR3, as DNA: TGCGCCAGCAGCCAAGTACGGGGGGCTAGCACCGGGGAGCTGTTTTTT. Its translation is CASSQVRGASTGELFF.

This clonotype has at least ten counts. CDR3 bases: TGTGCCAGCAGTGAATATACGTCCCTTAATTCACCCCTCCACTTT. It specifies CASSEYTSLNSPLHF. The V call is TRBV25-1, the J call TRBJ1-6, with unresolved D. Trimming removed 0 bases at V and 6 bases at J, with 9 bases between. The CDR3 loop spans 15 amino acids. The germline V gene encodes CDR1 MGHDK and CDR2 SYGVNS.

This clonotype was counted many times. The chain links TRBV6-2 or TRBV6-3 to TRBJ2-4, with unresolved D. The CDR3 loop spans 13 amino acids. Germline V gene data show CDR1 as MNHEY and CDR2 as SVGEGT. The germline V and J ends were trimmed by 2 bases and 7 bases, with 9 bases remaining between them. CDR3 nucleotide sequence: TGTGCCAGCAGTTACAGGGAAGTGAACATTCAGTACTTC. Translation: CASSYREVNIQYF.

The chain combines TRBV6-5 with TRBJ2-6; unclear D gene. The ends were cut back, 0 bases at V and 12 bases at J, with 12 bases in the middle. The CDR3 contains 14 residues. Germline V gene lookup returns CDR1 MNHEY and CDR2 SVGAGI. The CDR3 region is CASSYSTVTSVLTF. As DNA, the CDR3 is TGTGCCAGCAGTTACTCGACGGTGACCTCCGTCCTGACTTTC.

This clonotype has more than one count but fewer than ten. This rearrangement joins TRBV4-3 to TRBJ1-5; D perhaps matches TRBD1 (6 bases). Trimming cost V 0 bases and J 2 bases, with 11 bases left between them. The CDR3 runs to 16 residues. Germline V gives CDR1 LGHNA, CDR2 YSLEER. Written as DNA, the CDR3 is TGCGCCAGCAGCCAAGACGAGCCAGGGGGCAATCAGCCCCAGCATTTT. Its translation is CASSQDEPGGNQPQHF.

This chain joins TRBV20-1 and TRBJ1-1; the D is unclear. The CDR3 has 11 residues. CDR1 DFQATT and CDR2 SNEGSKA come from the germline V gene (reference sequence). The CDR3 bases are TGCAGCAACACAGTGAACACTGAAGCTTTCTTT. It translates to CSNTVNTEAFF.

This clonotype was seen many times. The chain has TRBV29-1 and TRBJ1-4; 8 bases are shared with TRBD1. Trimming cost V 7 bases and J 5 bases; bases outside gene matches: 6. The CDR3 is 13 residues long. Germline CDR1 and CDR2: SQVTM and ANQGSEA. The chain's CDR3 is CSAGRDRNEKLFF. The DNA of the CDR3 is TGCAGCGCGGGCCGGGACAGGAATGAAAAACTGTTTTTT.

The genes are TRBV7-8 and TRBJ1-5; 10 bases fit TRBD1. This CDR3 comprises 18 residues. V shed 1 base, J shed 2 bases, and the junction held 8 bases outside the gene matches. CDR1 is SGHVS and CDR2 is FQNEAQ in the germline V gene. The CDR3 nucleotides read TGTGCCAGCAGCTTAGAGGGACAGGGGATTTCGCGCAATCAGCCCCAGCATTTT. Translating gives CASSLEGQGISRNQPQHF.

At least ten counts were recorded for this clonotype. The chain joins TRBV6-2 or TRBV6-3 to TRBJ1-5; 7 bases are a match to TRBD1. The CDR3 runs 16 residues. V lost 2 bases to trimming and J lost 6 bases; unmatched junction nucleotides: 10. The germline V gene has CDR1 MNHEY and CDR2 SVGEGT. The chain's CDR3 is CASSYPGDSRGQPQHF. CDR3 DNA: TGTGCCAGCAGTTACCCGGGGGACAGCAGAGGTCAGCCCCAGCATTTT.